Below, 24 T cell receptor beta chains from the same sample are listed, as sequenced in a study of T cell repertoires in cytomegalovirus infection. These receptors' antigens are unknown. TCRdb processed the reads anew with MiXCR; each CDR3 protein has one entry. The repertoire includes some 590,000 distinct CDR3 sequences, 35% to 50% of them detected once, and roughly 50% sits in the top ten. Sequencing used cultured PBMCs, obtained from culture after CMV antigen stimulation. The receptors here all came from a human donor in good health (CMV status not recorded). Some clones in this sample may be carry-over from other donors' samples.

Only a few counts were recorded for this clonotype. A read error may be the cause here, since a much bigger clone is one base away. CDR3 sequence reads: CASILNTEAFF. The CDR3 DNA reads TGTGCCAGCATCTTGAACACTGAAGCTTTCTTT. The chain is built from TRBV28 and TRBJ1-1; D is uncertain. The germline gives CDR1 MDHEN, CDR2 SYDVKM. The CDR3 is 11 residues long. With 7 bases removed from V and 0 bases from J, the gap between germline ends came to 3 bases.

The V gene is TRBV6-1, the J gene TRBJ2-3, with unresolved D. The germline V gene has CDR1 MNHNS and CDR2 SASEGT. This CDR3 has 14 residues. The V end was cut by 2 bases, the J end by 6 bases, with 12 bases between. This CDR3 is CASSEFWLQDTQYF. CDR3 nucleotides: TGTGCCAGCAGTGAATTTTGGCTACAGGATACGCAGTATTTT.

This clonotype was seen just once. This chain joins TRBV20-1 and TRBJ2-5; D is unresolved. Germline V CDR1 and CDR2: DFQATT, SNEGSKA (reference sequence). The CDR3 runs to 12 residues. V lost 3 bases and J 5 bases, leaving 10 bases between the germline ends. The chain's CDR3 is CSARTPHETQYF. The CDR3 nucleotides read TGCAGTGCTAGGACTCCTCACGAGACCCAGTACTTC.

This clonotype turned up a few times. CDR3 in amino acids: CASQPAGTIADTQYF. The CDR3 DNA reads TGTGCCAGTCAACCCGCCGGGACAATCGCAGATACGCAGTATTTT. J is TRBJ2-3 and V is TRBV6-5, with D perhaps TRBD1 (6 bases). Germline CDR1 MNHEY, CDR2 SVGAGI. The CDR3 extends over 15 amino acids. Trimming removed 9 bases from V and 4 bases from J, with 20 bases in between.

The sample holds a few counts of this clonotype. This chain uses TRBV7-2 with TRBJ1-5; tentatively, D is TRBD1 (6 bases). CDR3 length: 17 amino acids. V was pared by 5 bases and J by 8 bases, with 25 bases between. Germline V gene lookup returns CDR1 SGHTA and CDR2 FQGNSA. Written as DNA, the CDR3 is TGTGCCAGCAGCCCCAACCGAGCCGCAGGGGCGAACGAGCCCCAGCATTTT. This gives the protein CASSPNRAAGANEPQHF.

J is TRBJ2-1 and V is TRBV11-2; the match to TRBD1 covers 9 bases. V trimming: 2 bases; J trimming: 14 bases; junction bases outside the gene matches: 10. This CDR3 contains 14 residues. The germline V gene has CDR1 SGHAT and CDR2 FQNNGV. CDR3 in DNA: TGTGCCAGCAGCTTAAGGACAGGGGATCCTAGGAAGTTCTTC. The encoded protein is CASSLRTGDPRKFF.

This clonotype has only a few counts. V usage is TRBV7-2 and J usage is TRBJ2-1, with no clear D. CDR3 size: 16 residues. From germline, CDR1 is SGHTA and CDR2 FQGNSA. V lost 3 bases and J 0 bases, leaving 12 bases between the germline ends. The CDR3 reads CASSFRSESSYNEQFF. The CDR3 region has the DNA TGTGCCAGCAGCTTCCGAAGCGAAAGCTCCTACAATGAGCAGTTCTTC.

This rearrangement joins TRBV7-8 to TRBJ2-1; 8 bases match TRBD2. Trimming cost V 5 bases and J 5 bases; bases outside gene matches: 8. Looked up from germline, CDR1 is SGHVS and CDR2 is FQNEAQ. The CDR3 is 15 residues long. In nucleotides, the CDR3 is TGTGCCAGCAGCCCACGAGCGGGAGAGCACAATGAGCAGTTCTTC. Translated, it gives CASSPRAGEHNEQFF.

This clonotype was observed at least ten times. J is TRBJ2-1 and V is TRBV7-2; perhaps TRBD2 as D (5 bases). V was cut by 2 bases and J by 10 bases, with 9 bases left in between. CDR3 length: 12 amino acids. CDR1 SGHTA and CDR2 FQGNSA come from the germline V gene. CDR3 nucleotide sequence: TGTGCCAGCAGCTTAACTAGATACGAGCAGTTCTTC. Residues: CASSLTRYEQFF.

The chain uses TRBV7-2 and TRBJ2-1; 9 positions agree with TRBD1. The germline gives CDR1 SGHTA, CDR2 FQGNSA. The CDR3 has 16 amino acids. Trimming cost V 5 bases and J 5 bases; bases outside gene matches: 10. Here the CDR3 reads CASSPSPTGGDNEQFF. The CDR3 DNA sequence: TGTGCCAGCAGCCCCTCCCCGACAGGGGGGGACAATGAGCAGTTCTTC.

The V and J genes are TRBV7-2 and TRBJ1-3, with no clear D. The CDR3 consists of 13 residues. The V and J ends lost 8 bases and 0 bases respectively, with 8 bases between them. Germline values: CDR1 SGHTA, CDR2 FQGNSA. The CDR3 nucleotides read TGTGCCAGCGGCTATACCTCTGGAAACACCATATATTTT. Translated, it gives CASGYTSGNTIYF. The variable domain in full, completed from reference TRBV7-2 and TRBJ1-3, reads GAGVSQSPSNKVTEKGKDVELRCDPISGHTALYWYRQSLGQGLEFLIYFQGNSAPDKSGLPSDRFSAERTGGSVSTLTIQRTQQEDSAVYLCASGYTSGNTIYFGEGSWLTVV.

This clonotype was found many times. This rearrangement joins TRBV7-2 to TRBJ2-3; possibly TRBD1 for D (6 bases). The CDR3 contains 13 residues. Germline values: CDR1 SGHTA, CDR2 FQGNSA. V gave up 4 bases and J gave up 6 bases, with 11 bases separating them. CDR3 sequence: CASSYRQGDTQYF. CDR3 nucleotides: TGTGCCAGCAGCTATCGTCAGGGGGATACGCAGTATTTT.

There are a few counts of this clonotype. The rearrangement links TRBV4-1 to TRBJ1-3; D uncertain. The CDR3 has 13 amino acids. The V gene's germline CDR1 is MGHRA and CDR2 YSYEKL. The V gene lost 3 bases and the J gene lost 0 bases, with 3 bases spanning the gap. CDR3 sequence reads: CASSQVSGNTIYF. As DNA, the CDR3 is TGCGCCAGCAGCCAGGTCTCTGGAAACACCATATATTTT.

A few counts support this clonotype. V usage is TRBV11-2 and J usage is TRBJ2-3; D ambiguous. V was trimmed by 5 bases and J by 4 bases, leaving 10 bases between them. CDR1 is SGHAT, CDR2 FQNNGV, per germline. The CDR3 loop spans 13 amino acids. The CDR3 here is CASSQFVADTQYF. CDR3 nucleotides: TGTGCCAGCAGCCAATTCGTGGCAGATACGCAGTATTTT. The full variable domain, completed using reference TRBV11-2 and TRBJ2-3, is EAGVAQSPRYKIIEKRQSVAFWCNPISGHATLYWYQQILGQGPKLLIQFQNNGVVDDSQLPKDRFSAERLKGVDSTLKIQPAKLEDSAVYLCASSQFVADTQYFGPGTRLTVL.

This clonotype was found a few times. V is TRBV5-4 and J is TRBJ2-2; D not resolved. CDR3 length: 14 residues. V dropped 4 bases and J dropped 5 bases, with 12 bases sitting between them. In germline, CDR1 is SGHNT, CDR2 YYREEE (reference sequence). CDR3 protein: CASSVDSTTGELFF. The CDR3 DNA follows: TGTGCCAGCAGCGTCGATTCGACGACCGGGGAGCTGTTTTTT. The entire variable domain, with the rest obtained from reference TRBV5-4 and TRBJ2-2, is as follows: ETGVTQSPTHLIKTRGQQVTLRCSSQSGHNTVSWYQQALGQGPQFIFQYYREEENGRGNFPPRFSGLQFPNYSSELNVNALELDDSALYLCASSVDSTTGELFFGEGSRLTVL.

This clonotype was seen a few times. The chain joins TRBV7-2 to TRBJ1-1, with D possibly matching TRBD1 (6 bases). The germline V gene encodes CDR1 SGHTA and CDR2 FQGNSA. The CDR3 is 14 residues long. V lost 5 bases, J lost 6 bases, and 16 bases lay in between. The CDR3 reads CASSPAHRASEAFF. CDR3 sequence (DNA): TGTGCCAGCAGCCCCGCGCACAGGGCCTCTGAAGCTTTCTTT.

This chain joins TRBV11-2 and TRBJ2-7, with unresolved D. CDR3 length: 13 residues. Germline CDR1 reads SGHAT; CDR2 reads FQNNGV. The ends were cut back, 0 bases at V and 6 bases at J, with 9 bases in the middle. The CDR3 sequence is CASSLDFNSEQYF. CDR3 nucleotides: TGTGCCAGCAGCTTAGATTTTAACTCCGAGCAGTACTTC.

The gene calls are TRBV7-8 and TRBJ2-1, with 7 nucleotides matching TRBD2. V was clipped by 1 base and J by 9 bases; unmatched bases: 6. The CDR3 is made up of 14 amino acids. Germline assignment: CDR1 SGHVS and CDR2 FQNEAQ. This chain's CDR3 is CASSLGGGPSEQFF. The CDR3 DNA is TGTGCCAGCAGCTTAGGGGGAGGGCCAAGTGAGCAGTTCTTC.

For this clonotype: The conserved phenylalanine or tryptophan is not found at the CDR3 terminus, so this likely reflects a read error. The genes are TRBV6-1 and TRBJ1-2, with D unclear. The V end was cut by 8 bases, the J end by 4 bases, with 17 bases between. Germline lookup yields CDR1 MNHNS and CDR2 SASEGT. The CDR3 is 14 residues long. The CDR3 nucleotides are TGTGCCAGCGCCCCTCTGGGCCCCGTCTATGGCTACACCTTA. This sequence encodes CASAPLGPVYGYTL.

The CDR3, as DNA: TGTGCCAGCAGCGCAGGGGGGGGGAGGGACAATGAGCAGTTCTTC. This codes for CASSAGGGRDNEQFF. The V and J genes are TRBV11-2 and TRBJ2-1; D tentatively fits TRBD1 or TRBD2 (7 bases each). The CDR3 totals 15 residues. V was pared by 5 bases and J by 5 bases, with 16 bases between. Germline CDR1 and CDR2: SGHAT and FQNNGV.

This chain connects TRBV12-3 or TRBV12-4 to TRBJ2-3; either TRBD1 or TRBD2 may supply D (5 bases each). CDR3 length equals 15 residues. The germline V and J ends were trimmed by 3 bases and 0 bases, with 10 bases remaining between them. CDR3 coding DNA: TGTGCCAGCAGTTTCCGAGGGGTCAGCACAGATACGCAGTATTTT. As protein: CASSFRGVSTDTQYF.

The V call is TRBV6-6, the J call TRBJ1-4; D ambiguous. This CDR3 region has 16 residues. Trimming took 0 bases from V and 3 from J, leaving 11 bases between them. Germline V gene sequence: CDR1 MNHNY, CDR2 SVGAGI (reference sequence). The CDR3 bases are TGTGCCAGCAGTTACTCGAAAACGGGCGCTAATGAAAAACTGTTTTTT. Protein sequence: CASSYSKTGANEKLFF.

V usage is TRBV7-2 and J usage is TRBJ2-5; D is ambiguous. The CDR3 consists of 13 residues. In germline, CDR1 is SGHTA, CDR2 FQGNSA. V dropped 0 bases and J dropped 4 bases, with 6 bases sitting between them. The CDR3 DNA sequence: TGTGCCAGCAGCTTAGCGGCACGAGAGACCCAGTACTTC. It specifies CASSLAARETQYF.

This clonotype showed up many times. The chain joins TRBV7-2 to TRBJ2-3, with TRBD2 matching over 8 bases. V lost 5 bases, J lost 5 bases, and 9 bases stayed unmatched. Germline V gene data show CDR1 as SGHTA and CDR2 as FQGNSA. This CDR3 contains 15 residues. CDR3 DNA sequence: TGTGCCAGCAGCACTCAGCGGGAGTTAGTAGATACGCAGTATTTT. The encoded protein is CASSTQRELVDTQYF. Combining the CDR3 with reference TRBV7-2 and TRBJ2-3 gives the whole variable domain GAGVSQSPSNKVTEKGKDVELRCDPISGHTALYWYRQSLGQGLEFLIYFQGNSAPDKSGLPSDRFSAERTGGSVSTLTIQRTQQEDSAVYLCASSTQRELVDTQYFGPGTRLTVL.